This T cell receptor beta chain was sequenced in a study of CD8+CD57+ T cells in acquired aplastic anemia. On the study more broadly: Sorted CD4+ and CD8+ cell DNA averaged roughly 3.2 ug. Findings and caveats of the study: A significant difference in CD8+ Simpson's diversity between patients and controls was not found.

This CDR3 has 11 residues. Trimming stripped 2 bases from V and 5 bases from J, with 7 bases between. The germline V gene has CDR1 GTSNPN and CDR2 SVGIG (reference sequence). Genomic DNA was employed as the template in profiling TCR beta VDJ and CDR3. One entry per CDR3 protein, called by TCRdb with MiXCR from the reads. The sample holds some 220,000 distinct CDR3 sequences, almost 35% seen once. Comment on this clonotype: Antigen: not known.

The chain employs TRBV30 and TRBJ2-7, with D hard to call. The sequenced sample was sorted CD4+, CD8+, or CD8+CD57+ T cells (not recorded which) from PBMCs. The sequence derives from a human donor in good health, serving as a control. Here the CDR3 DNA reads TGTGCCTGGAGTCTTTTACACGAGCAGTACTTC. This encodes CAWSLLHEQYF. The full variable domain, in which reference TRBV30 and TRBJ2-7 provide the parts outside the CDR3, is SQTIHQWPATLVQPVGSPLSLECTVEGTSNPNLYWYRQAAGRGLQLLFYSVGIGQISSEVPQNLSASRPQDRQFILSSKKLLLSDSGFYLCAWSLLHEQYFGPGTRLTVT.